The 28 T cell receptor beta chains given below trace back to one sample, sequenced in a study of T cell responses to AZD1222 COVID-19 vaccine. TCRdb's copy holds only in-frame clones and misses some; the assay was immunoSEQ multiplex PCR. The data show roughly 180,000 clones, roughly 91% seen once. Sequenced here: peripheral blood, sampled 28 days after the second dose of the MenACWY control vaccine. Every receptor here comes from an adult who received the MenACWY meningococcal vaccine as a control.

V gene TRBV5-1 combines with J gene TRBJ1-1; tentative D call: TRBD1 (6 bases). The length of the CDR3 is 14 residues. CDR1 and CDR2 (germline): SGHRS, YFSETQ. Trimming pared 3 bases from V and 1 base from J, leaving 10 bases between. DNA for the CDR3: TGCGCCAGCAGCTCCGGACAGCCGAACACTGAAGCTTTCTTT. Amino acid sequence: CASSSGQPNTEAFF.

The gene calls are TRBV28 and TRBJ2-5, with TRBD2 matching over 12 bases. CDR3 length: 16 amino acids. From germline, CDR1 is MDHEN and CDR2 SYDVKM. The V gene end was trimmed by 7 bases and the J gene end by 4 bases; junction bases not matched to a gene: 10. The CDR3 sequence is CASTPSGGAWGETQYF. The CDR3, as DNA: TGTGCCAGCACCCCTAGCGGGGGGGCTTGGGGAGAGACCCAGTACTTC.

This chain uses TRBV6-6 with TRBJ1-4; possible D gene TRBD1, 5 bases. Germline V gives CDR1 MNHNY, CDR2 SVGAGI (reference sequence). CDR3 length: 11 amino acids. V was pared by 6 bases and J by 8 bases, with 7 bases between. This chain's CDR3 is CASRWDEKLFF. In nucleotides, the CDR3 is TGTGCCAGCAGATGGGACGAAAAACTGTTTTTT.

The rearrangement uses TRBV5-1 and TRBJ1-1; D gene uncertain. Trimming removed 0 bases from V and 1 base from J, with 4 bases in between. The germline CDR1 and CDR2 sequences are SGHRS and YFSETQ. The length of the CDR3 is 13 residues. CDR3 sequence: CASSLDPNTEAFF. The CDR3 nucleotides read TGCGCCAGCAGCTTGGACCCGAACACTGAAGCTTTCTTT.

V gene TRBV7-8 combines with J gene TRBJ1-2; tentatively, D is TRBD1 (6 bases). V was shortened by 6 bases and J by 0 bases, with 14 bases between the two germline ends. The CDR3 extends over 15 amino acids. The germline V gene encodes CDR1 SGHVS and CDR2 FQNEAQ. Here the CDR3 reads CASSYETGANYGYTF. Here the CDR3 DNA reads TGTGCCAGCAGTTACGAGACAGGAGCTAACTATGGCTACACCTTC.

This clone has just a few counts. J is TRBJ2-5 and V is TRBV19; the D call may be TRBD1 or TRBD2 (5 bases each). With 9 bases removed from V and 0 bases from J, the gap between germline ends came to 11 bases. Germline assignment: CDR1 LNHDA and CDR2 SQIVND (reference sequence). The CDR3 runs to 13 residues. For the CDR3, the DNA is TGTGCCAGCACTGGGGACCACCAAGAGACCCAGTACTTC. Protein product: CASTGDHQETQYF.

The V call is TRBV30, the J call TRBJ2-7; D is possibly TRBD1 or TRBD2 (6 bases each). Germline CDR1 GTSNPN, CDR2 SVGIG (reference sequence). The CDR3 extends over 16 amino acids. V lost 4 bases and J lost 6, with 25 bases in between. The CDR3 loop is CAWTPRGRGLTGEQYF. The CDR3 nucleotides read TGTGCCTGGACTCCCCGGGGGCGGGGTTTAACGGGCGAGCAGTACTTC.

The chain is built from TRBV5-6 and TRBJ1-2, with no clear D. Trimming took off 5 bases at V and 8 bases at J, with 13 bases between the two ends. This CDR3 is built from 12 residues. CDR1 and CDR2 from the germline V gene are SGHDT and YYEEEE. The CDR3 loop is CASREGSSGYTF. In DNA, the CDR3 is TGTGCCAGCAGAGAGGGCTCGTCGGGCTACACCTTC.

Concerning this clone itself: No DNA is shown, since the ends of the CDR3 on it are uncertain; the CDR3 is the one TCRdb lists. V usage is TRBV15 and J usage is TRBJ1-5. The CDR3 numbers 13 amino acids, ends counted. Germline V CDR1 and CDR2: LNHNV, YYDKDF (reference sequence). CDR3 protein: CATSTSGNQPQHF.

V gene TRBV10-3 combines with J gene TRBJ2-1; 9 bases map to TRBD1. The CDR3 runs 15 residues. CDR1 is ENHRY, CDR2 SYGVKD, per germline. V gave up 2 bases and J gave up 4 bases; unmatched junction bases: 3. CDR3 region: CAISEGTGRYNEQFF. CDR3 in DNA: TGTGCCATCAGTGAGGGGACAGGGAGGTACAATGAGCAGTTCTTC.

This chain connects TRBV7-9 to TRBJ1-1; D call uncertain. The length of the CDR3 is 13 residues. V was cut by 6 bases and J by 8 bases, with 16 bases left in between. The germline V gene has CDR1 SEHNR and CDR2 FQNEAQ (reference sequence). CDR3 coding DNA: TGTGCCAGCAGTTCTAGCGCAAGTCCGGAAGCTTTCTTT. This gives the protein CASSSSASPEAFF.

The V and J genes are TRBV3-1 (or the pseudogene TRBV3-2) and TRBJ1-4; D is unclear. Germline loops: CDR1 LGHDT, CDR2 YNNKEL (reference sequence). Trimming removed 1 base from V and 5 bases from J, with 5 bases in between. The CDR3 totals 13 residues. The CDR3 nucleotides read TGTGCCAGCAGCCAAGCGGGAAATGAAAAACTGTTTTTT. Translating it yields CASSQAGNEKLFF.

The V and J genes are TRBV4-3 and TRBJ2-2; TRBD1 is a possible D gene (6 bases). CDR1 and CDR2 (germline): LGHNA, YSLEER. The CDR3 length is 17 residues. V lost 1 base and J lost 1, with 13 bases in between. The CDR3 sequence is CASSQGPRGLNTGELFF. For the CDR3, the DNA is TGCGCCAGCAGCCAAGGGCCGAGGGGGTTGAACACCGGGGAGCTGTTTTTT.

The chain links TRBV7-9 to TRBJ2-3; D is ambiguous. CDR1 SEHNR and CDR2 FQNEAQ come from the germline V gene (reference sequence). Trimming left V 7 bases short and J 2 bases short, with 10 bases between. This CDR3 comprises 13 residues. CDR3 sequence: CASIRATTDTQYF. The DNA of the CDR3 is TGTGCCAGCATCCGGGCCACCACAGATACGCAGTATTTT. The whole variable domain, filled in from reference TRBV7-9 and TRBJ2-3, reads DTGVSQNPRHKITKRGQNVTFRCDPISEHNRLYWYRQTLGQGPEFLTYFQNEAQLEKSRLLSDRFSAERPKGSFSTLEIQRTEQGDSAMYLCASIRATTDTQYFGPGTRLTVL.

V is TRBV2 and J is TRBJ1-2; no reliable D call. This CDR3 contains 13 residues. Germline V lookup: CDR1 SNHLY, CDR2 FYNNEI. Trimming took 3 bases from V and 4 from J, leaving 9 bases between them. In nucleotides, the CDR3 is TGTGCCAGCAGTGACGCGGGGTTCTATGGCTACACCTTC. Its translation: CASSDAGFYGYTF.

Written as DNA, the CDR3 is TGCGCCAGCAGCTTGGGACCGGGGGCTGGTTCACCCCTCCACTTT. Protein: CASSLGPGAGSPLHF. V and J are TRBV5-1 and TRBJ1-6; a possible D gene is TRBD1 (6 bases). CDR1 SGHRS and CDR2 YFSETQ come from the germline V gene. CDR3 length: 15 amino acids. V was trimmed by 0 bases and J by 9 bases, leaving 13 bases between them.

CDR3 in amino acids: CASSLDRGGLAFF. CDR3 DNA: TGTGCCAGCAGCTTGGACAGGGGGGGCTTGGCTTTCTTT. V usage is TRBV5-4 and J usage is TRBJ1-1; 8 bases line up with TRBD1. The CDR3 has 13 residues. The V and J ends lost 0 bases and 11 bases, in that order; junction bases with no gene match: 6. Germline CDR1 and CDR2: SGHNT and YYREEE (reference sequence).

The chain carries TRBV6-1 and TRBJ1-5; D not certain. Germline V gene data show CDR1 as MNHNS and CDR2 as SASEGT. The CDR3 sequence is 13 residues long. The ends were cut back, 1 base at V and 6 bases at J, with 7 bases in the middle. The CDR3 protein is CASSEGPRQPQHF. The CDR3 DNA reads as TGTGCCAGCAGTGAAGGGCCGCGTCAGCCCCAGCATTTT.

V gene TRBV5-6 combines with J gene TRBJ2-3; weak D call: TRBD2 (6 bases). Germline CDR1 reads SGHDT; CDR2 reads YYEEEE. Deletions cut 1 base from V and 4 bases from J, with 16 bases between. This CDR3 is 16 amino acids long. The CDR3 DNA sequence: TGTGCCAGCAGCTTGATCGCGGGGAGGAGGGCAGATACGCAGTATTTT. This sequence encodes CASSLIAGRRADTQYF.

The CDR3 bases are TGTGCCAGCAGCCAAGGGGGGACAGACTTTAGCACAGATACGCAGTATTTT. The encoded protein is CASSQGGTDFSTDTQYF. The J gene is TRBJ2-3, the V gene TRBV14, with 7 bases identical to TRBD1. V dropped 1 base and J dropped 0; count of bases not matched to a gene: 7. Per the germline V gene, CDR1 is SGHDN and CDR2 is FVKESK. This CDR3 has 17 residues. The variable domain in full, with the rest retrieved from reference TRBV14 and TRBJ2-3, is EAGVTQFPSHSVIEKGQTVTLRCDPISGHDNLYWYRRVMGKEIKFLLHFVKESKQDESGMPNNRFLAERTGGTYSTLKVQPAELEDSGVYFCASSQGGTDFSTDTQYFGPGTRLTVL.

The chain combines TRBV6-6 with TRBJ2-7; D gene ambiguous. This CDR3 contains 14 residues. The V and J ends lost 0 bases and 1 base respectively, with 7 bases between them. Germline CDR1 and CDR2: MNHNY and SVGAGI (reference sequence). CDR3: CASSYSIQSYEQYF. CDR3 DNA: TGTGCCAGCAGTTACTCGATTCAGTCCTACGAGCAGTACTTC.

For the CDR3, the DNA is TGTGCCAGTAGTATAGATACGGACTATGGCTACACCTTC. This translates into CASSIDTDYGYTF. The chain links TRBV19 to TRBJ1-2; D unclear. The germline V and J ends were trimmed by 0 bases and 3 bases, with 5 bases remaining between them. The CDR3 is 13 residues long. Germline CDR1 is LNHDA and CDR2 is SQIVND (reference sequence).

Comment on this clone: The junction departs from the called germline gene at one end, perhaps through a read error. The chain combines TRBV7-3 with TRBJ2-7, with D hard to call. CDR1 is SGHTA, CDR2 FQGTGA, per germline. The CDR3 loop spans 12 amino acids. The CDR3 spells CASSLTTYEQYF. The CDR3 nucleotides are TGTGCCAGCAGCCTAACTACCTACGAGCAGTACTTC.

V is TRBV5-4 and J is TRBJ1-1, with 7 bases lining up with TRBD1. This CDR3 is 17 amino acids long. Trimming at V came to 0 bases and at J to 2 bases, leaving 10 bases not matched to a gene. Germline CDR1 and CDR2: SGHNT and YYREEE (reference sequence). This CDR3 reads CASSLDGGQLSNTEAFF. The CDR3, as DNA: TGTGCCAGCAGCTTGGATGGGGGACAGTTATCTAACACTGAAGCTTTCTTT.

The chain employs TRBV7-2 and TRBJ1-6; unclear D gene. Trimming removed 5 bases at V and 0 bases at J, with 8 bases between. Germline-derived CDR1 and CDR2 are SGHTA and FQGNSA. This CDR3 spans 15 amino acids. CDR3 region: CASSPASSYNSPLHF. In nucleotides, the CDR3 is TGTGCCAGCAGCCCGGCGAGCTCCTATAATTCACCCCTCCACTTT.

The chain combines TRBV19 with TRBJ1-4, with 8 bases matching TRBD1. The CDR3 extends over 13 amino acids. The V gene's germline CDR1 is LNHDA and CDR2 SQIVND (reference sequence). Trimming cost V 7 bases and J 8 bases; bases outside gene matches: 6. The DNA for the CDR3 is TGTGCCAGTATAGGACAGGGAAACGAAAAACTGTTTTTT. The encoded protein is CASIGQGNEKLFF.

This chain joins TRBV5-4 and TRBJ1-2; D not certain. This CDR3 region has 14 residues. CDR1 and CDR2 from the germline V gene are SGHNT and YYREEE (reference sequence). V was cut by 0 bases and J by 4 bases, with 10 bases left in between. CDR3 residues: CASSLAPESYGYTF. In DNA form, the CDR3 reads TGTGCCAGCAGCTTGGCCCCGGAGAGCTATGGCTACACCTTC.

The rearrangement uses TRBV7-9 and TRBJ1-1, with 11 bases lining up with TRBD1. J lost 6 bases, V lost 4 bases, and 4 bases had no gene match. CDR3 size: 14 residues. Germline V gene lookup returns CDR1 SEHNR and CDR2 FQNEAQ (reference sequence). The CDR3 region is CASSYRDRGAEAFF. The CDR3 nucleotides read TGTGCCAGCAGCTACCGGGACAGGGGGGCTGAAGCTTTCTTT.